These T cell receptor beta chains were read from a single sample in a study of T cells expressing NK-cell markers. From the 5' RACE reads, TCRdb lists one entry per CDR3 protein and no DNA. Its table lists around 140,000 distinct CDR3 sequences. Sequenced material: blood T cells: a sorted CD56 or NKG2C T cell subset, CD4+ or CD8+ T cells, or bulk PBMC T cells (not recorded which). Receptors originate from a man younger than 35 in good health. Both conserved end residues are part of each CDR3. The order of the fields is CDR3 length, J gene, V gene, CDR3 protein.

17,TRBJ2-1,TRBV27,CASSFARLAGDYNEQFF
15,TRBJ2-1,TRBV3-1,CASSQTDRIKNEQFF
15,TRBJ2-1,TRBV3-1,CASSRGDEYNNEQFF
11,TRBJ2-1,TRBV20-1,CSATSYNEQFF
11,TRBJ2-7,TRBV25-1,CASSEAYEQYF
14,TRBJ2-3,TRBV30,CAWSVIAGVDTQYF
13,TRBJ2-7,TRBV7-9,CASSLAMVHEQYF
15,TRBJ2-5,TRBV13,CASSPTREGQETQYF
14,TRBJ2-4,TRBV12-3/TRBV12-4,CASSKTTGGNIQYF
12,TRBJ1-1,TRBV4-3,CASSQQGSEAFF
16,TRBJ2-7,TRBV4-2,CASGGVEDRASYEQYF
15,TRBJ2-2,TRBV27,CASSFGWEPTGELFF
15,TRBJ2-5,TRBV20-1,CSARGTTGVQETQYF
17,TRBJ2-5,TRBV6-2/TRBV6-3,CASREDDYSFLGETQYF
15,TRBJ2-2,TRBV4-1,CASNAGVTNTGELFF
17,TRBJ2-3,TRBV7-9,CASSSRLAGGSTDTQYF
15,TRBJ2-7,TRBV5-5,CASSRDRSDFYEQYF
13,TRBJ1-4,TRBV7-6,CASSLEGGGQLFF
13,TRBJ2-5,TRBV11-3,CASRTLGSETQYF
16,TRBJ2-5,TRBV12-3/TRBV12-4,CASSLAAGGHQETQYF
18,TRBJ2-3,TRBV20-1,CSAQGLAGERLSTDTQYF
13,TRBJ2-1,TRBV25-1,CASKQGIGNEQFF
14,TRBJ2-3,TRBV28,CASTDRSSYDTQYF
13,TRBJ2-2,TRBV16,CASSQLSVGELFF
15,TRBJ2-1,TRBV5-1,CASSLVPGDYNEQFF
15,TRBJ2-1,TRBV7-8,CASSPQRISYNEQFF
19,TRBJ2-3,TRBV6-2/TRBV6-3,CASRHRLAGGPDHPDTQYF
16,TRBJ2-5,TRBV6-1,CASILGPSGSLETQYF
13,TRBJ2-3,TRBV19,CASSISTGGTQYF
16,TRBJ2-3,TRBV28,CASSRRTSGDTDTQYF
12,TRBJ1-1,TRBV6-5,CASRGLGTEAFF
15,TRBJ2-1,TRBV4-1,CASSQAESSYNEQFF
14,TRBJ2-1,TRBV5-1,CASHLQGLDDEQFF
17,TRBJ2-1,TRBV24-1,CATSDETLAGDNNEQFF
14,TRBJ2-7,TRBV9,CASSVEPESYEQYF
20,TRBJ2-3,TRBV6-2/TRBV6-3,CASSYSRLAGDHWVADTQYF
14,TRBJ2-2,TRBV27,CASSFGGRGGELFF
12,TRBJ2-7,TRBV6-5,CATGTASYEQYF
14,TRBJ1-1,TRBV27,CASSLGGTTNEAFF